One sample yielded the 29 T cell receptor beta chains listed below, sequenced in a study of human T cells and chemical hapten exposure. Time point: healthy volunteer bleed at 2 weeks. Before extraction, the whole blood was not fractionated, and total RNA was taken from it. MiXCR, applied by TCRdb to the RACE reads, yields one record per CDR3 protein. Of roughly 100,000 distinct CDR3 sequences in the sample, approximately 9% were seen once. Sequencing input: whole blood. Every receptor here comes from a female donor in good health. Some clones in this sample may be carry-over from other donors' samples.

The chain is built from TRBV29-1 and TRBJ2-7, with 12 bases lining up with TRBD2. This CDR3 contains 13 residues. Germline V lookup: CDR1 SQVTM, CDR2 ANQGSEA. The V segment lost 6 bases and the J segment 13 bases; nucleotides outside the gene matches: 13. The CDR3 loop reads CSVATSGSDTRYF. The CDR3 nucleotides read TGCAGCGTGGCGACTAGCGGGAGCGATACACGATACTTC.

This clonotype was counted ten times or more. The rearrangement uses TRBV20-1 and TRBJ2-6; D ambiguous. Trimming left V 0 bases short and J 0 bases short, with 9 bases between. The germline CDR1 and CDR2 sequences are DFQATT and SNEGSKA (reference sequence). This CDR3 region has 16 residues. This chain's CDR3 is CSARDPSSSGANVLTF. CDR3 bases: TGCAGTGCTAGAGACCCCTCCAGCTCTGGGGCCAACGTCCTGACTTTC.

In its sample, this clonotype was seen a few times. The CDR3 sequence is CASGTRRDRYNEQFF. CDR3 in DNA: TGTGCCAGCGGGACACGGCGGGACCGGTACAATGAGCAGTTCTTC. The J gene is TRBJ2-1, the V gene TRBV28, with D perhaps given as TRBD1 or TRBD2 (6 bases each). The V gene's germline CDR1 is MDHEN and CDR2 SYDVKM. CDR3 length equals 15 residues. V lost 8 bases and J 4 bases, leaving 18 bases between the germline ends.

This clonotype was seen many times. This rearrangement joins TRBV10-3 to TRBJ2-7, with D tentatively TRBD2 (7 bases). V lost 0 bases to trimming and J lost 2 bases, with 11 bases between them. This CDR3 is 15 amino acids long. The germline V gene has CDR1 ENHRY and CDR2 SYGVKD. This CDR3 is CAISESRGQTYEQYF. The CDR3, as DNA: TGTGCCATCAGTGAGTCGCGGGGGCAAACCTACGAGCAGTACTTC.

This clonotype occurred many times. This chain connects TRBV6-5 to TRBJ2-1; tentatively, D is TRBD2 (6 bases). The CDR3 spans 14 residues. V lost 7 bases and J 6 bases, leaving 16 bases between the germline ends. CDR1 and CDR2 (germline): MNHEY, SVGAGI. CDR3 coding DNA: TGTGCCAGCAACCCCGGCGGGGTGGGCAATGAGCAGTTCTTC. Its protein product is CASNPGGVGNEQFF.

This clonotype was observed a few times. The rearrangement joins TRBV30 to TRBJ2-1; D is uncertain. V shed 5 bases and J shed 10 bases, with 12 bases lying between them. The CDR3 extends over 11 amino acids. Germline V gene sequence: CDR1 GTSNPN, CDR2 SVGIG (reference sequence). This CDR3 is CAWAYFREQFF. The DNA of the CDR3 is TGTGCCTGGGCTTACTTTCGAGAGCAGTTCTTC.

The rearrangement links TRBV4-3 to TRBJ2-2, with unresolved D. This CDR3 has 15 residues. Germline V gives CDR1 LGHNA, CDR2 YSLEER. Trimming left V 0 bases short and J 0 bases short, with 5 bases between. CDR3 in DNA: TGCGCCAGCAGCCAAGAGACGGCGAACACCGGGGAGCTGTTTTTT. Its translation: CASSQETANTGELFF.

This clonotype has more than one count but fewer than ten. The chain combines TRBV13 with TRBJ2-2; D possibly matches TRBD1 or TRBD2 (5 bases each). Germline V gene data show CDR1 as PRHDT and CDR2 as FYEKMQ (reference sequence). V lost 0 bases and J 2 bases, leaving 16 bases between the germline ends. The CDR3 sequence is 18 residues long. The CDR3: CASSLGEGRDPNTGELFF. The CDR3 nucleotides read TGTGCCAGCAGCTTAGGCGAAGGTAGGGACCCAAACACCGGGGAGCTGTTTTTT.

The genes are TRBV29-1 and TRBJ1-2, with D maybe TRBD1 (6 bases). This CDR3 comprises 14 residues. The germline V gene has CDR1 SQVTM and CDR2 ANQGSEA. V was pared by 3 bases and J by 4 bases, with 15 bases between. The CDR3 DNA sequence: TGCAGCGTTGAGACGCAGGGGACACGCTATGGCTACACCTTC. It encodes CSVETQGTRYGYTF.

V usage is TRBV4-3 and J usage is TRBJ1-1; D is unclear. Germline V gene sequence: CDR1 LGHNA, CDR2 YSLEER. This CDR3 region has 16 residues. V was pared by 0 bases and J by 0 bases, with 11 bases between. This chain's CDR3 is CASSQDVTLMNTEAFF. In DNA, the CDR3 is TGCGCCAGCAGCCAAGACGTCACCCTCATGAACACTGAAGCTTTCTTT.

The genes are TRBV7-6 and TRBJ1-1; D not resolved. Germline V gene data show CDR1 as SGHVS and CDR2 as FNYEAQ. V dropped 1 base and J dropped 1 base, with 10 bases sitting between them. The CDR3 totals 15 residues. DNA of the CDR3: TGTGCCAGCAGCTTAGAAGCAGGTTCGAACACTGAAGCTTTCTTT. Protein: CASSLEAGSNTEAFF.

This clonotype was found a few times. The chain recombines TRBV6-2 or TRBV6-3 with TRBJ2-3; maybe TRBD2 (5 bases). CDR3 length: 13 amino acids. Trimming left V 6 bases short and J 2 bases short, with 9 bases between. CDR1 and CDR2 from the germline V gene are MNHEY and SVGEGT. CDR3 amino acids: CASRDSYTDTQYF. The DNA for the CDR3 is TGTGCCAGCAGGGACTCGTACACAGATACGCAGTATTTT.

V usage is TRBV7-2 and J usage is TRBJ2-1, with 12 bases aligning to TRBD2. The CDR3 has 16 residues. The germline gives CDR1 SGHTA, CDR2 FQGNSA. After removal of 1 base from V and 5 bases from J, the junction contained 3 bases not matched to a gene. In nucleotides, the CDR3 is TGTGCCAGCAGCTTAGTTCTAGCGGGGGGGAACAATGAGCAGTTCTTC. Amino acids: CASSLVLAGGNNEQFF.

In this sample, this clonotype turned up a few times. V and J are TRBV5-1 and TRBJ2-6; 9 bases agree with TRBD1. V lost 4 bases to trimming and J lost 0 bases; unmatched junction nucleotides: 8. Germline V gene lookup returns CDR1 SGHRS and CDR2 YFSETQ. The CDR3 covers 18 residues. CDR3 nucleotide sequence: TGCGCCAGCAGCCCTTGGGGACAGGGTGGCTCTGGGGCCAACGTCCTGACTTTC. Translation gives CASSPWGQGGSGANVLTF.

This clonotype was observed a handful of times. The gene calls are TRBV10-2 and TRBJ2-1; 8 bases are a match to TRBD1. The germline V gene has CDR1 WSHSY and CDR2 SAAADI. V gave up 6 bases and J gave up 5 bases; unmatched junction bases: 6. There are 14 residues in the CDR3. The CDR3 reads CASSSGQDHNEQFF. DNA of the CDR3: TGCGCCAGCAGCTCGGGACAGGATCACAATGAGCAGTTCTTC.

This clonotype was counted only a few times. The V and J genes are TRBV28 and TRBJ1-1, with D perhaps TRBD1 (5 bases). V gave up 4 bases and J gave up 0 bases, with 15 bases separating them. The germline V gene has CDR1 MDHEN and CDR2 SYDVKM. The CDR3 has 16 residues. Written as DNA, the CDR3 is TGTGCCAGCAGTTCCCTAGGTGGAGGGGTGAACACTGAAGCTTTCTTT. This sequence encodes CASSSLGGGVNTEAFF.

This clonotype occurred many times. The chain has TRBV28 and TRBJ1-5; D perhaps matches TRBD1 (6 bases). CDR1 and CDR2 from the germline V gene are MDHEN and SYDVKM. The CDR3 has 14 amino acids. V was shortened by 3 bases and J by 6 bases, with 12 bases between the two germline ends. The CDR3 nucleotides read TGTGCCAGCAGTTTCTTGCAGGGGCGTCAGCCCCAGCATTTT. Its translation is CASSFLQGRQPQHF.

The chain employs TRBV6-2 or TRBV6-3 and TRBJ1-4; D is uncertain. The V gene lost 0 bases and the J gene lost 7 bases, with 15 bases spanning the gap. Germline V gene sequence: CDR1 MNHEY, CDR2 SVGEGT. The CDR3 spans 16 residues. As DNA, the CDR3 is TGTGCCAGCAGTTACTCCTCCGGGAGAAAGGCTGAAAAACTGTTTTTT. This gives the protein CASSYSSGRKAEKLFF.

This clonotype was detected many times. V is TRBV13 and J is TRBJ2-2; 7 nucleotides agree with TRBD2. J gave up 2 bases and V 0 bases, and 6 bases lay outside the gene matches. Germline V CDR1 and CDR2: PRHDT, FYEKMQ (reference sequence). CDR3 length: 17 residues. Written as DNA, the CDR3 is TGTGCCAGCAGCTTAGGTCATTCGGGAGGTAACACCGGGGAGCTGTTTTTT. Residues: CASSLGHSGGNTGELFF.

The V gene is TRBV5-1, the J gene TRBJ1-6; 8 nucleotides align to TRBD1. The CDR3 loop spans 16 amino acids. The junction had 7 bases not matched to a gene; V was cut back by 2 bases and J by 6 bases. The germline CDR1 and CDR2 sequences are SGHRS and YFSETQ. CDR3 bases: TGCGCCAGCAGCTTAGGACAGGGAAGGATTAATTCACCCCTCCACTTT. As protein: CASSLGQGRINSPLHF.

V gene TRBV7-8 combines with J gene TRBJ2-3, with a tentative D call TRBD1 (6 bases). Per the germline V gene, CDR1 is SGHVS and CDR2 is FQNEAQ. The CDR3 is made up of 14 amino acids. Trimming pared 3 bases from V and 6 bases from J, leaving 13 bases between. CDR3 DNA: TGTGCCAGCAGCTTGGGCCTTACAGGGGATACGCAGTATTTT. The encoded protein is CASSLGLTGDTQYF.

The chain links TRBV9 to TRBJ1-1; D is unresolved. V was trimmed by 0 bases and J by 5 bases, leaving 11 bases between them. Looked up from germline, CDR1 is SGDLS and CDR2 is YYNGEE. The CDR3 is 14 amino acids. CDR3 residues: CASSVEPAGTEAFF. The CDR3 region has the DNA TGTGCCAGCAGCGTAGAGCCTGCAGGAACTGAAGCTTTCTTT.

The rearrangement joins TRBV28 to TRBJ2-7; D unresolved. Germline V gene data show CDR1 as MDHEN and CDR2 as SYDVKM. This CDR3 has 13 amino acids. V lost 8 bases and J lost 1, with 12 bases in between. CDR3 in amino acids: CASWAKGSYEQYF. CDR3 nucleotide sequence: TGTGCCAGCTGGGCTAAAGGGTCCTACGAGCAGTACTTC.

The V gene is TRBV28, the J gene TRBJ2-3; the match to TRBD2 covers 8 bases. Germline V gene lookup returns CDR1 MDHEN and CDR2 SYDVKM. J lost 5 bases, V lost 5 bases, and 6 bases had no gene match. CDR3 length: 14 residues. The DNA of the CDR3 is TGTGCCAGCAGTCAGCGGGGGAAAGGAGATACGCAGTATTTT. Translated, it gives CASSQRGKGDTQYF. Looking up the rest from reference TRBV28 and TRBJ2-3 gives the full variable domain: DVKVTQSSRYLVKRTGEKVFLECVQDMDHENMFWYRQDPGLGLRLIYFSYDVKMKEKGDIPEGYSVSREKKERFSLILESASTNQTSMYLCASSQRGKGDTQYFGPGTRLTVL.

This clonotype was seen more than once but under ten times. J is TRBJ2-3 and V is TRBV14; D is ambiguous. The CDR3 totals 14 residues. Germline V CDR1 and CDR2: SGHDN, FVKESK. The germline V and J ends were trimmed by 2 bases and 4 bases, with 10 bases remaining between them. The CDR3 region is CASSQQVFPDTQYF. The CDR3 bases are TGTGCCAGCAGCCAACAGGTGTTCCCAGATACGCAGTATTTT.

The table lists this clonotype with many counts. The CDR3, as DNA: TGTGCCAGCTCAAATACAGATAACACCGGGGAGCTGTTTTTT. It specifies CASSNTDNTGELFF. V and J are TRBV18 and TRBJ2-2; D uncertain. Trimming left V 5 bases short and J 2 bases short, with 9 bases between. Germline-derived CDR1 and CDR2 are KGHSH and LQKENI. This CDR3 spans 14 amino acids.

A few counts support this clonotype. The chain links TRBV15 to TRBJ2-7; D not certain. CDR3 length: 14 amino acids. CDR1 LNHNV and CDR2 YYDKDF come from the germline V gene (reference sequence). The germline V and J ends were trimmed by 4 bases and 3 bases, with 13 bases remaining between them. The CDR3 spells CATSTPTPYYEQYF. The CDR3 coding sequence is TGTGCCACCAGCACCCCGACACCCTACTACGAGCAGTACTTC. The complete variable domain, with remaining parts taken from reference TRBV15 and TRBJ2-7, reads DAMVIQNPRYQVTQFGKPVTLSCSQTLNHNVMYWYQQKSSQAPKLLFHYYDKDFNNEADTPDNFQSRRPNTSFCFLDIRSPGLGDTAMYLCATSTPTPYYEQYFGPGTRLTVT.

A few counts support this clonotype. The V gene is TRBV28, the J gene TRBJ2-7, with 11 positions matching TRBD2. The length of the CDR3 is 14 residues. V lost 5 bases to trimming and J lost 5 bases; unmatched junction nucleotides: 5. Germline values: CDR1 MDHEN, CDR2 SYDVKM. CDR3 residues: CASSPRLAGNEQYF. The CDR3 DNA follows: TGTGCCAGCAGTCCCCGACTAGCGGGAAACGAGCAGTACTTC.

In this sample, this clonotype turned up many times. CDR3 nucleotide sequence: TGTGCCAGCAGCCGGGGACAGTCCAACTATGGCTACACCTTC. It specifies CASSRGQSNYGYTF. V is TRBV7-2 and J is TRBJ1-2; 7 bases are shared with TRBD1. The CDR3 runs 14 residues. Germline lookup yields CDR1 SGHTA and CDR2 FQGNSA. The trim removed 5 bases at V and 2 bases at J, leaving 5 bases unmatched.